A selection of T cell receptor beta chains follows, all from one sample in a study of cytomegalovirus exposure and HLA in healthy donors. Assay: immunoSEQ multiplex PCR; the TCRdb copy retains only in-frame clones and omits some. The sample has roughly 220,000 clones, approximately 78% seen once. The sequencing input was PBMCs. The source of these receptors is a young man in good health and CMV-seronegative. Each CDR3 is given with its conserved first and last residue. A D gene is named only where the DNA matches it firmly. Part of the rows lack a size; the others show once, few, many or a class for expanded clones.

V: TRBV9; size: -; J: TRBJ2-3; D: -; DNA: TGTGCCAGCAGCGTAGGTAGGGGACTGGGAGATACGCAGTATTTT; CDR3: CASSVGRGLGDTQYF
V: TRBV10-3; size: few; J: TRBJ2-7; D: TRBD1; DNA: TGTGCCATCAGTAAATCGGACAGGGTATACGAGCAGTACTTC; CDR3: CAISKSDRVYEQYF
V: TRBV9; size: -; J: TRBJ1-2; D: TRBD1; DNA: TGTGCCAGCACCCCCGGGACAGCAAACTATGGCTACACCTTC; CDR3: CASTPGTANYGYTF
V: TRBV5-1; size: -; J: TRBJ2-1; D: -; DNA: TGCGCCAGCAGCTTGTTGGGGCGGGGCCCCCCAGCCAATGAGCAGTTCTTC; CDR3: CASSLLGRGPPANEQFF
V: TRBV6-5; size: -; J: TRBJ2-7; D: TRBD2; DNA: TGTGCCAGCAGTTTCCGGGACTATACCTACGAGCAGTACTTC; CDR3: CASSFRDYTYEQYF
V: TRBV9; size: -; J: TRBJ2-1; D: -; DNA: TGTGCCAGCAGCGTCACCGGGAAGTACCTGCCCAATGAGCAGTTCTTC; CDR3: CASSVTGKYLPNEQFF
V: TRBV9; size: -; J: TRBJ2-7; D: TRBD1; DNA: TGTGCCAGCAGCGTAGGGGACAGGGGATACGAGCAGTACTTC; CDR3: CASSVGDRGYEQYF
V: TRBV10-3; size: -; J: TRBJ1-1; D: -; DNA: TGTGCCATCAGCCACATCAACACTGAAGCTTTCTTT; CDR3: CAISHINTEAFF
V: TRBV7-2; size: -; J: TRBJ2-7; D: TRBD1; DNA: TGTGCCAGCAGCTCCACCGGGACAGGGCCCTACGAGCAGTACTTC; CDR3: CASSSTGTGPYEQYF
V: TRBV19; size: -; J: TRBJ1-5; D: -; DNA: TGTGCCAGTAGTACCGCGGAGCTGACCAATCAGCCCCAGCATTTT; CDR3: CASSTAELTNQPQHF
V: TRBV18; size: once; J: TRBJ2-7; D: TRBD1; DNA: TGTGCCAGCTCAAAGGACAGGGGACCCTACGAGCAGTACTTC; CDR3: CASSKDRGPYEQYF
V: TRBV7-9; size: -; J: TRBJ1-1; D: -; DNA: TGTGCCAGCAGCTCGAACCTGGCTGCATTGAACACTGAAGCTTTCTTT; CDR3: CASSSNLAALNTEAFF
V: TRBV11-3; size: -; J: TRBJ2-3; D: TRBD2; DNA: TGTGCCAGCAGCTTAGGCATGACTAGCGGGGCCACAGATACGCAGTATTTT; CDR3: CASSLGMTSGATDTQYF
V: TRBV5-6; size: -; J: TRBJ2-5; D: TRBD2; DNA: TGTGCCAGCAGCTTGAGTGGCAGCGGGGAGGAGACCCAGTACTTC; CDR3: CASSLSGSGEETQYF
V: TRBV11-1; size: -; J: TRBJ2-1; D: -; DNA: TGTGCCAGCAGCTCGGACAGCCTCTCCTACAATGAGCAGTTCTTC; CDR3: CASSSDSLSYNEQFF
V: TRBV6-5; size: -; J: TRBJ1-5; D: -; DNA: TGTGCCAGCAGTTACTCGTCGGGGAATCAGCCCCAGCATTTT; CDR3: CASSYSSGNQPQHF
V: TRBV28; size: -; J: TRBJ2-7; D: TRBD2; DNA: TGTGCCAGCAGGGAACTAGCGGGGGCCTACGAGCAGTACTTC; CDR3: CASRELAGAYEQYF
V: TRBV4-2; size: -; J: TRBJ2-7; D: -; DNA: TGTGCCAGCAGCCAAGATCCTTCGGGGGTTACCTACGAGCAGTACTTC; CDR3: CASSQDPSGVTYEQYF
V: TRBV2; size: -; J: TRBJ2-7; D: -; DNA: TGTGCCAGCAGTGAAGCGGCCTCGGTGGGCGCCCTTTCGCAGTACTTC; CDR3: CASSEAASVGALSQYF
V: TRBV7-8; size: -; J: TRBJ2-7; D: -; DNA: TGTGCCAGCAGGCCCCAAAAGAGGGCCTACGAGCAGTACTTC; CDR3: CASRPQKRAYEQYF
V: TRBV18; size: -; J: TRBJ2-2; D: TRBD2; DNA: TGTGCCAGCTCACGGACTAGCGGGGCGAACACCGGGGAGCTGTTTTTT; CDR3: CASSRTSGANTGELFF
V: TRBV28; size: -; J: TRBJ1-6; D: -; DNA: TGTGCCAGCAGTTTAGGAGGGGTATATAATTCACCCCTCCACTTT; CDR3: CASSLGGVYNSPLHF
V: TRBV28; size: -; J: TRBJ1-4; D: -; DNA: TGTGCCAGCAGTCCCCATACTCTTAATGAAAAACTGTTTTTT; CDR3: CASSPHTLNEKLFF
V: TRBV19; size: once; J: TRBJ2-3; D: -; DNA: TGTGCCAGTAGAATCCAGGGCACAGATACGCAGTATTTT; CDR3: CASRIQGTDTQYF
V: TRBV11-1; size: -; J: TRBJ2-7; D: -; DNA: TGTGCCAGCAGCTTGGGCACCACCTACGAGCAGTACTTC; CDR3: CASSLGTTYEQYF
V: TRBV29-1; size: once; J: TRBJ1-2; D: -; DNA: TGCAGCGTTGGGGGGAGGGCTCAGAGCTATGGCTACACCTTC; CDR3: CSVGGRAQSYGYTF
V: TRBV4-1; size: -; J: TRBJ1-6; D: TRBD1; DNA: TGCGCCAGCAGCCAGTTGGACAGGGCATATAATTCACCCCTCCACTTT; CDR3: CASSQLDRAYNSPLHF
V: TRBV4-1; size: -; J: TRBJ1-3; D: -; DNA: TGCGCCAGCAGCCAAGATCGGGCAGGGACTACCAGCTCTGGAAACACCATATATTTT; CDR3: CASSQDRAGTTSSGNTIYF
V: TRBV27; size: -; J: TRBJ1-5; D: TRBD1; DNA: TGTGCCAGCAGCCGGACAGGGGGCGCCCGGTCCTATCAGCCCCAGCATTTT; CDR3: CASSRTGGARSYQPQHF